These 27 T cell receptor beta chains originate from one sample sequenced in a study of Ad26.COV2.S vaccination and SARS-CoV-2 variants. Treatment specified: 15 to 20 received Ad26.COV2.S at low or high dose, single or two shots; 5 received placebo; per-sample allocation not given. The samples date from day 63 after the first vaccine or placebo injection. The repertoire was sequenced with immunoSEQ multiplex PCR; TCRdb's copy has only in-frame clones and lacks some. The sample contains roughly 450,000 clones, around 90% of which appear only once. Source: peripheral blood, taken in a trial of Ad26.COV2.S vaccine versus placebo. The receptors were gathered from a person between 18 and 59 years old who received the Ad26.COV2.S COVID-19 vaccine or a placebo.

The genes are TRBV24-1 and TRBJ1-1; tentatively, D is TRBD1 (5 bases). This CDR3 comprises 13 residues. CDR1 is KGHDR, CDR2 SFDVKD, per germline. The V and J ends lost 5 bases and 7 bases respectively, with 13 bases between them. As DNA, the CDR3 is TGTGCCACCAGTGGAAAGGGGAAGAGTGAAGCTTTCTTT. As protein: CATSGKGKSEAFF.

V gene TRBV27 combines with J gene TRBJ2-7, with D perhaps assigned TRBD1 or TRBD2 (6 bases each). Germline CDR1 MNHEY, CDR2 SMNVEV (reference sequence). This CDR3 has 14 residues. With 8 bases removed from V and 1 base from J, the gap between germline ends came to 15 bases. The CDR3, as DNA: TGTGCCAGCCAATCGGGGGCTGGGTCCTACGAGCAGTACTTC. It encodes CASQSGAGSYEQYF.

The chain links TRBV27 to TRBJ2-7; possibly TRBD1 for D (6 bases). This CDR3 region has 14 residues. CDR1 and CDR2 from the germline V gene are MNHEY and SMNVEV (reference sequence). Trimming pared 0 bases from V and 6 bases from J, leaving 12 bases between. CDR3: CASSLSMGAVEQYF. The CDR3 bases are TGTGCCAGCAGTTTATCGATGGGGGCAGTCGAGCAGTACTTC.

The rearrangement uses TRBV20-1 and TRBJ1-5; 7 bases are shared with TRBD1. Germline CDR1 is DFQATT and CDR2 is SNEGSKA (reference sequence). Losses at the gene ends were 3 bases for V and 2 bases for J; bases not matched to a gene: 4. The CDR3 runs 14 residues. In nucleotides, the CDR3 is TGCAGTGCTAGTGCCACAGGGGGCAATCAGCCCCAGCATTTT. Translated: CSASATGGNQPQHF.

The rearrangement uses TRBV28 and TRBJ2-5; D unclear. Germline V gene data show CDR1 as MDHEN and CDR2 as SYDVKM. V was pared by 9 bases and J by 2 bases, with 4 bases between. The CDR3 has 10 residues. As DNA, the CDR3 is TGTGCCAGTAAGCAAGAGACCCAGTACTTC. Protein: CASKQETQYF. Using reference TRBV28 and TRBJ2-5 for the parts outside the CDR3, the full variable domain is DVKVTQSSRYLVKRTGEKVFLECVQDMDHENMFWYRQDPGLGLRLIYFSYDVKMKEKGDIPEGYSVSREKKERFSLILESASTNQTSMYLCASKQETQYFGPGTRLLVL.

CDR3 DNA sequence: TGTGCCAGCAGAAACCGGACTAGCTTTGCGAACAATGAGCAGTTCTTC. Encoded protein: CASRNRTSFANNEQFF. The chain employs TRBV5-5 and TRBJ2-1; 8 positions agree with TRBD2. The germline V gene has CDR1 SGHKS and CDR2 YYEKEE (reference sequence). V lost 5 bases, J lost 5 bases, and 12 bases stayed unmatched. The CDR3 contains 16 residues.

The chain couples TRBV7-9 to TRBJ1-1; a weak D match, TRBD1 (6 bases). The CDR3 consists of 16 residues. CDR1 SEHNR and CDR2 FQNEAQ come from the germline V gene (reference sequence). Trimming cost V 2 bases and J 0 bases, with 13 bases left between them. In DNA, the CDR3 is TGTGCCAGCAGCTTAAGCTGGGGGCATATGAACACTGAAGCTTTCTTT. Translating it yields CASSLSWGHMNTEAFF.

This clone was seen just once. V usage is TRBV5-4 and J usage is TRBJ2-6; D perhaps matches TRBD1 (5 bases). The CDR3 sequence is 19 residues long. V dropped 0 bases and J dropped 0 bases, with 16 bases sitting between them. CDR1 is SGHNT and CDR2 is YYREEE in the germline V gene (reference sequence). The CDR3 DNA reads TGTGCCAGCAGCTTGGGTGGACACCCTCCTCTCTCTGGGGCCAACGTCCTGACTTTC. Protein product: CASSLGGHPPLSGANVLTF.

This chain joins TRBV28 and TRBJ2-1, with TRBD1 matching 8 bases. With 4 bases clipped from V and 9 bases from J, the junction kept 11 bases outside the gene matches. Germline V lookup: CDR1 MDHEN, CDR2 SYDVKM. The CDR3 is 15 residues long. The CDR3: CASSSSRGLLSEQFF. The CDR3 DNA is TGTGCCAGCAGTTCATCCAGGGGGCTTCTCAGTGAGCAGTTCTTC.

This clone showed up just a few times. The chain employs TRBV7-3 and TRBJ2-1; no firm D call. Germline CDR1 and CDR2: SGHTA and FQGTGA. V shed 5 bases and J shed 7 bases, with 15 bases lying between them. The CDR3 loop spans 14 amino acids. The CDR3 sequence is CASSLGGSSNEQFF. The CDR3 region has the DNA TGTGCCAGCAGCCTCGGCGGTAGCTCTAATGAGCAGTTCTTC.

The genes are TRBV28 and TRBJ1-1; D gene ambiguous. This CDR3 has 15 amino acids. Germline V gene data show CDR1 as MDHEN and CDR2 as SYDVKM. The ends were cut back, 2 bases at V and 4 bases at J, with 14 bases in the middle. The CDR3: CASSLGEGFRTEAFF. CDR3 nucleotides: TGTGCCAGCAGTTTAGGCGAAGGGTTTCGCACTGAAGCTTTCTTT.

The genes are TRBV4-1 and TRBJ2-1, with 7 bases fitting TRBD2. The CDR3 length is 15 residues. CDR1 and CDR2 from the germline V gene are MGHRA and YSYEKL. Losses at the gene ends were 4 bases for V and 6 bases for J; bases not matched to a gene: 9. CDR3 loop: CASSRQRGQVNEQFF. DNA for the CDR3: TGCGCCAGCAGCCGTCAGCGGGGCCAGGTCAATGAGCAGTTCTTC.

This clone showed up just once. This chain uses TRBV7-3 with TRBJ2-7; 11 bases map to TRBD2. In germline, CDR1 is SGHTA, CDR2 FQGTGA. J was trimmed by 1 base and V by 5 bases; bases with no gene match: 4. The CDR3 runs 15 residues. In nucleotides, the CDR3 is TGTGCCAGCAGCGTAGCGGGAGGGCCGTCCTACGAGCAGTACTTC. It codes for CASSVAGGPSYEQYF.

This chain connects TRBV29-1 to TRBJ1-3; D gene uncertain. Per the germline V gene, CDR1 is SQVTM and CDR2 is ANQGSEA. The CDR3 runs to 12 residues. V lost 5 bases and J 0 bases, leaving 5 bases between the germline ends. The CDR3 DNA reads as TGCAGCGTTCGCCACTCTGGAAACACCATATATTTT. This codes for CSVRHSGNTIYF.

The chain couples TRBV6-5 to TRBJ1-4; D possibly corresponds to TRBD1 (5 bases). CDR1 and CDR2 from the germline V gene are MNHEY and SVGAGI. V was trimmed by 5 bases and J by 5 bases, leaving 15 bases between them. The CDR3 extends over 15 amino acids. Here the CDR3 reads CASSPRGRENEKLFF. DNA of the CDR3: TGTGCCAGCAGTCCACGAGGCAGGGAAAATGAAAAACTGTTTTTT.

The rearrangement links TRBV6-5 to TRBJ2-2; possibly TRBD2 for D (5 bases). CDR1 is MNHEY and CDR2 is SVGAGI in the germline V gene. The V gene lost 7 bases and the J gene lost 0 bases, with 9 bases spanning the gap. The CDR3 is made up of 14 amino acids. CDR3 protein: CASISGTNTGELFF. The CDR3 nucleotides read TGTGCCAGCATTTCCGGGACGAACACCGGGGAGCTGTTTTTT.

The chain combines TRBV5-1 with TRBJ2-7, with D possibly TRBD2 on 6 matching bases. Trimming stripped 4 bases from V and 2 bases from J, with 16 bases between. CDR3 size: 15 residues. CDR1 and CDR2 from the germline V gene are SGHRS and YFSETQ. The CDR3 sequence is CASSGGLRQPYEQYF. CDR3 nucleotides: TGCGCCAGCAGCGGGGGACTCCGACAGCCCTACGAGCAGTACTTC. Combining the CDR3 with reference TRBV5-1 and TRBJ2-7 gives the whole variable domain KAGVTQTPRYLIKTRGQQVTLSCSPISGHRSVSWYQQTPGQGLQFLFEYFSETQRNKGNFPGRFSGRQFSNSRSEMNVSTLELGDSALYLCASSGGLRQPYEQYFGPGTRLTVT.

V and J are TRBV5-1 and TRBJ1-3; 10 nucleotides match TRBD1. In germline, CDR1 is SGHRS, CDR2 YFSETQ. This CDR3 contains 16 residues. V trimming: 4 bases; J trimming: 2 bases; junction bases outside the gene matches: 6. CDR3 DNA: TGCGCCAGCAGCCAGGGACAGGGGAGGACTGGAAACACCATATATTTT. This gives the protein CASSQGQGRTGNTIYF.

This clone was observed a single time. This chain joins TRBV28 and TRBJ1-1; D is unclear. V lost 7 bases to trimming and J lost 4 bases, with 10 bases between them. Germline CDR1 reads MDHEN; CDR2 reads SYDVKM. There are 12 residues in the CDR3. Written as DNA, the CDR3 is TGTGCCAGCACCGAGTTCGGCACTGAAGCTTTCTTT. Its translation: CASTEFGTEAFF.

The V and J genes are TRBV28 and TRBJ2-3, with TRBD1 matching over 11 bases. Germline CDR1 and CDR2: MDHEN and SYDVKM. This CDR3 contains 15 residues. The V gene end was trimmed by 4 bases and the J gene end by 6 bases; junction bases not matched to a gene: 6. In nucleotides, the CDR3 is TGTGCCAGCAGTTCTCCGGGACAGGGGGTGGATACGCAGTATTTT. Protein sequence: CASSSPGQGVDTQYF. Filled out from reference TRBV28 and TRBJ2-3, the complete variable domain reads DVKVTQSSRYLVKRTGEKVFLECVQDMDHENMFWYRQDPGLGLRLIYFSYDVKMKEKGDIPEGYSVSREKKERFSLILESASTNQTSMYLCASSSPGQGVDTQYFGPGTRLTVL.

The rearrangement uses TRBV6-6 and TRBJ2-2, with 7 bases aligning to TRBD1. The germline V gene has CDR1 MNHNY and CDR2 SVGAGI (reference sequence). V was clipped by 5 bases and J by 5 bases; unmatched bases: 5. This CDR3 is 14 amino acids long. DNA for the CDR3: TGTGCCAGCAGTGGACAGGTTAGGACCGGGGAGCTGTTTTTT. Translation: CASSGQVRTGELFF.

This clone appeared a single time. CDR3 amino acids: CASSAFSTPDTQYF. CDR3 coding DNA: TGTGCCAGCAGCGCCTTTTCGACTCCAGATACGCAGTATTTT. The V gene is TRBV9, the J gene TRBJ2-3; D gene unclear. The germline V and J ends were trimmed by 3 bases and 4 bases, with 12 bases remaining between them. In germline, CDR1 is SGDLS, CDR2 YYNGEE. The CDR3 contains 14 residues.

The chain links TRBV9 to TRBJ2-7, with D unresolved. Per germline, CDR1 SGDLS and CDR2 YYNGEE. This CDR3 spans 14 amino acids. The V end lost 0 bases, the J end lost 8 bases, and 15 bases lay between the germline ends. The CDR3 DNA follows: TGTGCCAGCAGCGTAGACGGGTCAAGAACTCAGCAGTACTTC. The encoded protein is CASSVDGSRTQQYF.

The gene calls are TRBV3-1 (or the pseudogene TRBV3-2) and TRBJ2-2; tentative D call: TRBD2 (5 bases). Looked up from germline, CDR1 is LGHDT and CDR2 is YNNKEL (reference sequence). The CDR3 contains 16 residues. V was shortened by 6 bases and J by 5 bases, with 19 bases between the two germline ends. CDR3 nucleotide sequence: TGTGCCAGCAGGGGGATCGGGAAGATGTATACCGGGGAGCTGTTTTTT. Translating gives CASRGIGKMYTGELFF.

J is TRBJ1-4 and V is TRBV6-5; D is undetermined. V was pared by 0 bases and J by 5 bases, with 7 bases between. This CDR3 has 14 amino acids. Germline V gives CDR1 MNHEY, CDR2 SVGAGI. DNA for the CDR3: TGTGCCAGCAGTTACTCGATTGGAAATGAAAAACTGTTTTTT. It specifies CASSYSIGNEKLFF.

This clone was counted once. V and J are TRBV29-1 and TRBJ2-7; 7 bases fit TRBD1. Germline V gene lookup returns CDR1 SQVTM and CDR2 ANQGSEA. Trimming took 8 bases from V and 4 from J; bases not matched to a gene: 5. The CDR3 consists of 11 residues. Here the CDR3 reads CSSKQGYEQYF. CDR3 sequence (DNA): TGCAGCTCAAAACAGGGGTACGAGCAGTACTTC.

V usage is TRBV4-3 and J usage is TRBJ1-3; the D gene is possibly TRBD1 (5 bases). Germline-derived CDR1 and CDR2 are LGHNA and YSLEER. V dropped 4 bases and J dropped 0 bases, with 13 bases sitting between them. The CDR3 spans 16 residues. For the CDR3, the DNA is TGCGCCAGCAGCCCGGACACCATCCGCTCTGGAAACACCATATATTTT. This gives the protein CASSPDTIRSGNTIYF.